The present entry profiles one T cell receptor beta chain with its context. Its antigen is not known. The record originates from a study of post-analysis software for immune sequencing data. Study results and caveats: Compared with controls, patients had more of about 5 TRBV segments, including TRBV5-6, TRBV5-1 and TRBV20-1.

V dropped 5 bases and J dropped 2 bases, with 13 bases sitting between them. Per germline, CDR1 SGHTA and CDR2 FQGNSA. This CDR3 contains 14 residues. Each TCR beta cDNA library carried unique molecular identifiers. Each CDR3 protein gets one entry after TCRdb re-called the PCR reads with MiXCR. Of some 700,000 distinct CDR3 sequences listed, around 64% are singletons. This sequence originates from a girl aged 2 to 9 with multiple sclerosis. The sample consisted of blood. The rearrangement links TRBV7-2 to TRBJ2-7; possibly TRBD2 for D (5 bases). For the CDR3, the DNA is TGTGCCAGCAGCGCTGGACTCCTCCCCTACGAGCAGTACTTC. This sequence encodes CASSAGLLPYEQYF.